Each of the 2 T cell receptor beta chains below was sequenced from the same sample in a study of T-cell reconstitution after alpha-beta-depleted transplantation in children. Preparation of the TCRbeta library was carried out with unique molecular identifiers. TCRdb fed the PCR reads into MiXCR, producing one record per CDR3 protein. This sample has more than 400,000 distinct CDR3 sequences, with approximately 41% found just once. The sample consisted of PBMCs, taken before TCRalphabeta/CD19-depleted stem cell transplant. The receptors were gathered from a girl aged 2-10 years with aplastic anemia, due to receive a stem cell transplant.

The V call is TRBV12-5, the J call TRBJ2-7, with D perhaps TRBD1 or TRBD2 (5 bases each). Germline V gives CDR1 LGHNT, CDR2 FRNRAP. The CDR3 extends over 14 amino acids. Trimming stripped 1 base from V and 0 bases from J, with 7 bases between. CDR3 region: CASGLGGSSYEQYF. The CDR3 DNA is TGTGCTAGTGGTTTGGGGGGGAGCTCCTACGAGCAGTACTTC.

The genes are TRBV6-1 and TRBJ2-3; 7 bases are shared with TRBD1. Trimming took 6 bases from V and 2 from J; bases not matched to a gene: 5. Germline CDR1 reads MNHNS; CDR2 reads SASEGT. The CDR3 consists of 14 residues. Here the CDR3 DNA reads TGTGCCAGCAGGGCGGACAGGTTCACAGATACGCAGTATTTT. This translates into CASRADRFTDTQYF.